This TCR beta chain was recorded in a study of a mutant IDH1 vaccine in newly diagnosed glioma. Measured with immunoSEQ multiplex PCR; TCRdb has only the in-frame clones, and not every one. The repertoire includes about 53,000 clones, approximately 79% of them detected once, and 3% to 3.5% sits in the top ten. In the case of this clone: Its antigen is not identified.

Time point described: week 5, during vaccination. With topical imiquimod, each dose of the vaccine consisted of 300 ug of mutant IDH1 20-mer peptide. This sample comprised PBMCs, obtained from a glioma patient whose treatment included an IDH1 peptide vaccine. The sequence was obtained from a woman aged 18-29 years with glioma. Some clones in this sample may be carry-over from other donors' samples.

The CDR3 coding sequence is TGCAGCGTTGAACGACGAAACTATGGCTACACCTTC. Translation: CSVERRNYGYTF. V is TRBV29-1 and J is TRBJ1-2; no clear D gene. The germline V gene has CDR1 SQVTM and CDR2 ANQGSEA. V lost 2 bases, J lost 2 bases, and 6 bases lay in between. CDR3 length: 12 amino acids.